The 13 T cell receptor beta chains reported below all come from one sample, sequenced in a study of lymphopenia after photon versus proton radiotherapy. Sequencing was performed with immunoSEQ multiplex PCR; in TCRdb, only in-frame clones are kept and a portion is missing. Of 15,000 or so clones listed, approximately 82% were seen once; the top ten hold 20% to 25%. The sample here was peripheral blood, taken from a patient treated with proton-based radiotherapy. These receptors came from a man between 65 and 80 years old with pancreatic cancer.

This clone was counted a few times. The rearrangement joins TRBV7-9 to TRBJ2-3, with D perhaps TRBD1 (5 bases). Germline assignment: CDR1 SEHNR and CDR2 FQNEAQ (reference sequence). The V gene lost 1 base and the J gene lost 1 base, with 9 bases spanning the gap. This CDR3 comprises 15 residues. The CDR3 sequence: CASSLGRGGTDTQYF. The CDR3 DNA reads TGTGCCAGCAGCTTAGGAAGGGGCGGCACAGATACGCAGTATTTT. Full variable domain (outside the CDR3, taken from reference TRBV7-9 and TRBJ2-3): DTGVSQNPRHKITKRGQNVTFRCDPISEHNRLYWYRQTLGQGPEFLTYFQNEAQLEKSRLLSDRFSAERPKGSFSTLEIQRTEQGDSAMYLCASSLGRGGTDTQYFGPGTRLTVL.

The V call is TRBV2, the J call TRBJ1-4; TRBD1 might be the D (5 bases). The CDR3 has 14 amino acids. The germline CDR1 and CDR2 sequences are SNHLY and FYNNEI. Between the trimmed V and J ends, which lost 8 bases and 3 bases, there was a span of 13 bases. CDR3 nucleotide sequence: TGTGCCAGCTGTTACGGGGCGCCTAATGAAAAACTGTTTTTT. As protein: CASCYGAPNEKLFF. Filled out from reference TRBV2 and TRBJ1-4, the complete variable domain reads EPEVTQTPSHQVTQMGQEVILRCVPISNHLYFYWYRQILGQKVEFLVSFYNNEISEKSEIFDDQFSVERPDGSNFTLKIRSTKLEDSAMYFCASCYGAPNEKLFFGSGTQLSVL.

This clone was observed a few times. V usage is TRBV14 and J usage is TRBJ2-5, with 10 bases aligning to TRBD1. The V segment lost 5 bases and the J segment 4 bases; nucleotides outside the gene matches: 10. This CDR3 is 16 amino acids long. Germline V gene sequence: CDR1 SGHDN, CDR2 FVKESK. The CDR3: CASSGLRQGAGETQYF. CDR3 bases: TGTGCCAGCAGCGGCCTGAGACAGGGGGCCGGAGAGACCCAGTACTTC.

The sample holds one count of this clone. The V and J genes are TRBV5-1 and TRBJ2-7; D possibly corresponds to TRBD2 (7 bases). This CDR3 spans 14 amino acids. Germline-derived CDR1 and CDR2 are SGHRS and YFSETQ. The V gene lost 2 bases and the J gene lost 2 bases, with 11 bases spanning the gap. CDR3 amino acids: CASSLGGVTYEQYF. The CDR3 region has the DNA TGCGCCAGCAGCTTAGGGGGGGTAACCTACGAGCAGTACTTC.

DNA of the CDR3: TGTGCCAGCAGCTTGGGATACGAGCAGTACTTC. Encoded protein: CASSLGYEQYF. This rearrangement joins TRBV5-4 to TRBJ2-7, with no clear D. Germline CDR1 is SGHNT and CDR2 is YYREEE (reference sequence). Trimming took 0 bases from V and 4 from J, leaving 2 bases between them. The CDR3 consists of 11 residues.

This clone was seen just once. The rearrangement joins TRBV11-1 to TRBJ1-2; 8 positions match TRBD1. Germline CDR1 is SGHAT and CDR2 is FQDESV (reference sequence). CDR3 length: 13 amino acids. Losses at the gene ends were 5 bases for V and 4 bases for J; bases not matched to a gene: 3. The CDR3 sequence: CASSGQGVYGYTF. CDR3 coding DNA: TGTGCCAGCAGCGGACAGGGAGTCTATGGCTACACCTTC.

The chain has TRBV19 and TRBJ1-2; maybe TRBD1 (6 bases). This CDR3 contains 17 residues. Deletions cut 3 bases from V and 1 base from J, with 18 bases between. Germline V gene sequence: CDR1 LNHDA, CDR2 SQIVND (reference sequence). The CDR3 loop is CASSIGAGATNNYGYTF. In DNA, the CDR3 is TGTGCCAGTAGTATCGGGGCAGGGGCTACCAATAACTATGGCTACACCTTC. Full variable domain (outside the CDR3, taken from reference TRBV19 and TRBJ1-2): DGGITQSPKYLFRKEGQNVTLSCEQNLNHDAMYWYRQDPGQGLRLIYYSQIVNDFQKGDIAEGYSVSREKKESFPLTVTSAQKNPTAFYLCASSIGAGATNNYGYTFGSGTRLTVV.

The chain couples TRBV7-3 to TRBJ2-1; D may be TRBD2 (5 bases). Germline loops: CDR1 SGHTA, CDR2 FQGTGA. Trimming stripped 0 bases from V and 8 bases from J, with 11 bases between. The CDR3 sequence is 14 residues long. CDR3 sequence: CASSLTAREHEQFF. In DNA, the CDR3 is TGTGCCAGCAGCTTAACAGCTAGGGAGCATGAGCAGTTCTTC.

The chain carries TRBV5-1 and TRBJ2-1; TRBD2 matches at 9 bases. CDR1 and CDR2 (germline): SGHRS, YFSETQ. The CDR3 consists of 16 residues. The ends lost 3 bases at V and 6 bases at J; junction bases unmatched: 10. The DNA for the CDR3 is TGCGCCAGCAGCTCGATGTTAGGGACTAGCCTCAATGAGCAGTTCTTC. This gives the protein CASSSMLGTSLNEQFF.

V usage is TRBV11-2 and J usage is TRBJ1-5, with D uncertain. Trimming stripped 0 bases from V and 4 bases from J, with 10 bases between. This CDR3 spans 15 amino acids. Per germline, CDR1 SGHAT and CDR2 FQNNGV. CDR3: CASSLDGRSNQPQHF. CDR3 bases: TGTGCCAGCAGCTTAGATGGCAGATCTAATCAGCCCCAGCATTTT.

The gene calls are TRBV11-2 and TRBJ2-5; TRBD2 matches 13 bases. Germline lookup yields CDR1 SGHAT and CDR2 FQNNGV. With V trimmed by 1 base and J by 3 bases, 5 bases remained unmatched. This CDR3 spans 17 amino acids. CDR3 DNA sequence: TGTGCCAGCAGCTTAGGGGGGACTAGCGGGGCGGAAGAGACCCAGTACTTC. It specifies CASSLGGTSGAEETQYF.

The CDR3 nucleotides are TGTGCCAGCAGCGAAACAGGGGGCGTTAACACTGAAGCTTTCTTT. The encoded protein is CASSETGGVNTEAFF. The chain recombines TRBV7-8 with TRBJ1-1; TRBD1 matches 9 bases. This CDR3 has 15 residues. Trimming cost V 5 bases and J 2 bases; bases outside gene matches: 6. Germline V gives CDR1 SGHVS, CDR2 FQNEAQ. Full variable domain (rest looked up from reference TRBV7-8 and TRBJ1-1): GAGVSQSPRYKVAKRGQDVALRCDPISGHVSLFWYQQALGQGPEFLTYFQNEAQLDKSGLPSDRFFAERPEGSVSTLKIQRTQQEDSAVYLCASSETGGVNTEAFFGQGTRLTVV.

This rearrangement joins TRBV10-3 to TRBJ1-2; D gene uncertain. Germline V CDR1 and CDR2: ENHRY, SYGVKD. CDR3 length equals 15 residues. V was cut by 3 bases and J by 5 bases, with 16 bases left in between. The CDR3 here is CAISDGPLRSYGYTF. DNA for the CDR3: TGTGCCATCAGTGACGGGCCTTTAAGGTCTTATGGCTACACCTTC.